This paragraph covers one TCR beta chain sequence. No antigen is known for it. The data originate from a study of naive and memory T cell subsets. Whole-study findings and limits: Diversity fell and Gini index rose from naive through CM, EM, EMRA. Possibly reflecting memory cells re-expressing CD45RA, a few larger clonotypes occurred in naive repertoires, especially CD8.

The CDR3 has 12 amino acids. In germline, CDR1 is SNHLY, CDR2 FYNNEI. The V end was cut by 9 bases, the J end by 0 bases, with 8 bases between. Cells stained for CD3, CD4, CD8, CD45RA and CD27 were sorted into four subsets. The beta constant-region primer was an equimolar mix of two oligonucleotides covering TRBC1 and TRBC2. The ligated cDNA underwent four PCR rounds using SP2 and nested alpha and beta constant-region primers. Ligation attached a single-stranded oligonucleotide with a 12-nucleotide UMI and the SP2 primer to the cDNA 3' end. TCRdb used MiXCR to reprocess the UMI-ligation and nested PCR reads, holding one entry per CDR3 protein. The data contain around 140,000 distinct CDR3 sequences, roughly a fifth of them singletons.

The V gene is TRBV2, the J gene TRBJ1-2; D ambiguous. The clonotype comes from a human donor in good health. The sequenced sample consisted of naive CD8+ T cells from blood. For the CDR3, the DNA is TGTGCCAGGGTTAACCCTAACTATGGCTACACCTTC. It translates to CARVNPNYGYTF.